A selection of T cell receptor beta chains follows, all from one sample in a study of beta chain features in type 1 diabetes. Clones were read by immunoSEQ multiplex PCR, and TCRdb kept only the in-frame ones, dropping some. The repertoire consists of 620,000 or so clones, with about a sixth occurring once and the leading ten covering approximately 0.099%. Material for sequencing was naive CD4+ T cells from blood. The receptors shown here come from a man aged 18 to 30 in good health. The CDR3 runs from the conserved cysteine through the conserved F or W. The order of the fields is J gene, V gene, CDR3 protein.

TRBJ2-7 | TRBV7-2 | CASSSGGTSYYEQYF
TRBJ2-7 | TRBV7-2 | CASTQLLAGVVEQYF
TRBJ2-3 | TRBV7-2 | CASSSTGLDTDTQYF
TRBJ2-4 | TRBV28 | CASKTFGGGGPNRNIQYF
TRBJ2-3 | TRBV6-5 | CASSYSPSGFTDTQYF
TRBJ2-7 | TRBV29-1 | CSVETDGSSYEQYF
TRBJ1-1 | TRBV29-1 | CSVAGTEAFF
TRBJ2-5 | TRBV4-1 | CASSQASGRGGETQYF
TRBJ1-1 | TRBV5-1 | CASSLGEAFEAFF
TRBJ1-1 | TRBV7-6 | CASSQTSLVKLNTEAFF
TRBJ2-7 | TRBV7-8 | CASSLGGMRYEQYF
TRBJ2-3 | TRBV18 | CASSPDRATDTQYF
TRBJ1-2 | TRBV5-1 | CASSPEGSGPYGYTF
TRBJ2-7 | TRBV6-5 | CATRPFSGQGDEQYF
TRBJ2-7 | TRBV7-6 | CASSLGGASSYEQYF
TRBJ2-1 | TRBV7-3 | CASSYIGGLAGRDNEQFF
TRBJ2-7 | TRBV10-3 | CAISVSVSYEQYF
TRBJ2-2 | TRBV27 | CASSSDQVNTGELFF
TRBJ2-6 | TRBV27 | CASRRASVGANVLTF
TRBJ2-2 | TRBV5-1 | CASSLGLPSTGELFF
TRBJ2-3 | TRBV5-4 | CASSFHSGGPPPQYF
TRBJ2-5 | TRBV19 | CASRRIPQETQYF
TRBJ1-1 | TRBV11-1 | CASSVGTGAFF
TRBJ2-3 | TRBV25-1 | CASSDPQVEVTDTQYF
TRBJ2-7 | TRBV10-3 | CAISETDLSSYEQYF
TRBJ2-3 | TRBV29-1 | CSANPGTGSTDTQYF
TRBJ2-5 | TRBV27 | CASSLSRVGFQETQYF
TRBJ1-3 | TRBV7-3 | CASSLMAGLPGNTIYF
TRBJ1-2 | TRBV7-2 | CASSPAGDSRPLYGYTF
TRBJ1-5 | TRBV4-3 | CASSQDFQTVLYQPQHF
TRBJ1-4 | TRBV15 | CATSRVRGVTEKLFF